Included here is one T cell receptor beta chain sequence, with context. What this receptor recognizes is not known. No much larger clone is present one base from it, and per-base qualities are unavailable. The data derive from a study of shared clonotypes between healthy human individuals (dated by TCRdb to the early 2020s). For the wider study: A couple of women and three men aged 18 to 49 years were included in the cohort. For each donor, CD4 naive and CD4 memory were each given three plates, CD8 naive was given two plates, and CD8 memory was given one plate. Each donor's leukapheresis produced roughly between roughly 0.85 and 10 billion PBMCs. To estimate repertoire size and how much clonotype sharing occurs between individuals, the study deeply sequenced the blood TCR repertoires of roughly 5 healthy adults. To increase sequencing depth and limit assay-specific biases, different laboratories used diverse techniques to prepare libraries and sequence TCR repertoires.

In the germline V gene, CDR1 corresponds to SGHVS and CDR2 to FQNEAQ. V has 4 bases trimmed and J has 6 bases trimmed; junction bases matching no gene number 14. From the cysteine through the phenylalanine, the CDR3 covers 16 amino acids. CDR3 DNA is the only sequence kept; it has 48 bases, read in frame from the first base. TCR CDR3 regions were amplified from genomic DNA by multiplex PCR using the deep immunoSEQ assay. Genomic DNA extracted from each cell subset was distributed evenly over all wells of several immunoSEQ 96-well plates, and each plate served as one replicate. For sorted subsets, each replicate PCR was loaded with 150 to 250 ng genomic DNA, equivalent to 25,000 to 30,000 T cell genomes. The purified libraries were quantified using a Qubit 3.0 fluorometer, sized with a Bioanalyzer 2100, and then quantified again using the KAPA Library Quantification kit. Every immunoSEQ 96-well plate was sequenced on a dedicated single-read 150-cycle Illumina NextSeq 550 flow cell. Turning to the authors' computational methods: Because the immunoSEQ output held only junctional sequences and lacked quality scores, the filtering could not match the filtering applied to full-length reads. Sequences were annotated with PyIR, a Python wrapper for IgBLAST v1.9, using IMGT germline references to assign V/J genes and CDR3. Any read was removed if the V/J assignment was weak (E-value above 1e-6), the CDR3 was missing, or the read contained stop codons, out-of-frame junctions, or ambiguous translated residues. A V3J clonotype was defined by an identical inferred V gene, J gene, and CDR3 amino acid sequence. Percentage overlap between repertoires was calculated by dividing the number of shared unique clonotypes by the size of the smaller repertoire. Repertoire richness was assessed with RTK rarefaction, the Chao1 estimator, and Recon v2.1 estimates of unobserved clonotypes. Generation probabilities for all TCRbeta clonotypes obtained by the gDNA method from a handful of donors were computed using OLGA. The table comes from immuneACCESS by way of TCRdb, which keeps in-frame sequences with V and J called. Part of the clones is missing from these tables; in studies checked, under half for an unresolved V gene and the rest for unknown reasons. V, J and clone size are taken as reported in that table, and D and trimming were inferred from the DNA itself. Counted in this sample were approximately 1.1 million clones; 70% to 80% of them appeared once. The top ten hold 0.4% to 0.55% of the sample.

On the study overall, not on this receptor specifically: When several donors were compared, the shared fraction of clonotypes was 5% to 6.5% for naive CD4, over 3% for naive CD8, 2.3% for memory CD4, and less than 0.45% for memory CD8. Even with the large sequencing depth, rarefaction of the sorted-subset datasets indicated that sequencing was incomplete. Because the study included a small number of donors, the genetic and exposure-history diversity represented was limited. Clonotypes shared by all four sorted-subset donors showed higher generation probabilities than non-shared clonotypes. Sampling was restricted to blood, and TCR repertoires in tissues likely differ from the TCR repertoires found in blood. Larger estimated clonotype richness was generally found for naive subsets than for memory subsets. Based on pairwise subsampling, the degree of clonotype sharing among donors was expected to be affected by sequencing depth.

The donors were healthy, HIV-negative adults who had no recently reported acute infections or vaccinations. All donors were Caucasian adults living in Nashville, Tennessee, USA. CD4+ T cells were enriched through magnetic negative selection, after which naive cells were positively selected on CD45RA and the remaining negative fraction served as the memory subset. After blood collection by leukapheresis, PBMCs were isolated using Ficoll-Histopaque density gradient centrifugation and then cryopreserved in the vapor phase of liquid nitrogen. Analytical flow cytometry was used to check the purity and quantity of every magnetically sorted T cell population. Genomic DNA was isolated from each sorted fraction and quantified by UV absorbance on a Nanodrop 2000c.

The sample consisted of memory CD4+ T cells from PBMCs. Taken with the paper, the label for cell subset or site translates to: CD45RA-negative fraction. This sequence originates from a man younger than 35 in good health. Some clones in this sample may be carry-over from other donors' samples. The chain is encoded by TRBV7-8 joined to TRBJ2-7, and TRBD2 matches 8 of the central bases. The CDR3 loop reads CASSSGGLALVGEQYF. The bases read TGTGCCAGCAGCTCAGGCGGACTAGCTCTAGTGGGCGAGCAGTACTTC. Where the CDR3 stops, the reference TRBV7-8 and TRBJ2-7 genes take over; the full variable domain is GAGVSQSPRYKVAKRGQDVALRCDPISGHVSLFWYQQALGQGPEFLTYFQNEAQLDKSGLPSDRFFAERPEGSVSTLKIQRTQQEDSAVYLCASSSGGLALVGEQYFGPGTRLTVT.